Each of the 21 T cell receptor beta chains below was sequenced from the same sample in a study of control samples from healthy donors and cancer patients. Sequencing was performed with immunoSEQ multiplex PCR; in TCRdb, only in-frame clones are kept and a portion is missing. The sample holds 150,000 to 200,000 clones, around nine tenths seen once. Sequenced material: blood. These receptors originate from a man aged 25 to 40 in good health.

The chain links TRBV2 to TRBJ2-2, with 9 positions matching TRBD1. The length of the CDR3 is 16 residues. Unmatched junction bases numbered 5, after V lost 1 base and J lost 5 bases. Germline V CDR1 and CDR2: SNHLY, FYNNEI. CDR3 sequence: CASSEVGTGRTGELFF. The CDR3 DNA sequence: TGTGCCAGCAGTGAAGTTGGGACAGGGAGAACCGGGGAGCTGTTTTTT.

CDR3 in DNA: TGTGCCAGCAGCGTGTCCCTCGGGCCTAGCGAGCAGTACTTC. It codes for CASSVSLGPSEQYF. The chain is built from TRBV3-1 (or the pseudogene TRBV3-2) and TRBJ2-7; D not resolved. Germline V gives CDR1 LGHDT, CDR2 YNNKEL (reference sequence). V was clipped by 5 bases and J by 6 bases, with 17 bases between them. This CDR3 has 14 residues.

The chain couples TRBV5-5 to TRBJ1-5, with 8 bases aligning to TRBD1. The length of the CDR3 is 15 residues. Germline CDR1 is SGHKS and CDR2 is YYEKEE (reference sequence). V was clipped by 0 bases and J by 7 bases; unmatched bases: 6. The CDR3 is CASSLEAGGRQPQHF. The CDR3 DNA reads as TGTGCCAGCAGCTTGGAGGCAGGGGGCCGCCAGCCCCAGCATTTT.

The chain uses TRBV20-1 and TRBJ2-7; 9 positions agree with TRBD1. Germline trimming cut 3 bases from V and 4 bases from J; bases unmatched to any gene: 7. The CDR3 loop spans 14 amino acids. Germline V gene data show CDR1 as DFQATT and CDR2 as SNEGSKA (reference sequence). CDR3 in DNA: TGCAGTGCTAGTAGGACAGGGGATCGTTACGAGCAGTACTTC. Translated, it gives CSASRTGDRYEQYF.

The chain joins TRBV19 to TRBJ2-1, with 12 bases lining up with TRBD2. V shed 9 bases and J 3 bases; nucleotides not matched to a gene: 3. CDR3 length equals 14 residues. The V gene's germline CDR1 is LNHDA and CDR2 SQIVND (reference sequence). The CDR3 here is CASGLAGRYNEQFF. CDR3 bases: TGTGCCAGCGGACTAGCGGGACGCTACAATGAGCAGTTCTTC.

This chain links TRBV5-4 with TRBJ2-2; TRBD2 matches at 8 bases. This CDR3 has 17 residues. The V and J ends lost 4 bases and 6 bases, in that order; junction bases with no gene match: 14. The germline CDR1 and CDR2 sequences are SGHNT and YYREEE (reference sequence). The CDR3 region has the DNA TGTGCCAGCAGCCCCTGGGGCAGCGGGAGAGGAGCCGGGGAGCTGTTTTTT. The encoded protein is CASSPWGSGRGAGELFF. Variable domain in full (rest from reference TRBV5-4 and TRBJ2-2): ETGVTQSPTHLIKTRGQQVTLRCSSQSGHNTVSWYQQALGQGPQFIFQYYREEENGRGNFPPRFSGLQFPNYSSELNVNALELDDSALYLCASSPWGSGRGAGELFFGEGSRLTVL.

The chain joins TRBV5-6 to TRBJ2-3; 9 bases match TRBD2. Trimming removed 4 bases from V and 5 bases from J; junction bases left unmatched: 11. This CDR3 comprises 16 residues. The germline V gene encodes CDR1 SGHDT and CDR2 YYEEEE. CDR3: CASSPGTSLFGDTQYF. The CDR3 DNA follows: TGTGCCAGCAGCCCTGGGACTAGCTTGTTCGGAGATACGCAGTATTTT.

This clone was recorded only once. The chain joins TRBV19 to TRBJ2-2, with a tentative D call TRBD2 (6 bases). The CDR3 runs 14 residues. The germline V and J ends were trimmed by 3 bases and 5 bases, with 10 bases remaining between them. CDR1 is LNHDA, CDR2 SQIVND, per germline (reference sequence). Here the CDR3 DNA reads TGTGCCAGTAGTATGTTCGGGACTACCGGGGAGCTGTTTTTT. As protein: CASSMFGTTGELFF.

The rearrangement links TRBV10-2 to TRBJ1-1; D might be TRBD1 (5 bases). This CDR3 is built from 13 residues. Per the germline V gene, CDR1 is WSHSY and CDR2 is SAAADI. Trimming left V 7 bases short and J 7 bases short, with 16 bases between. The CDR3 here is CASTLFQGNEAFF. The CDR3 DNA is TGCGCCAGCACCCTTTTTCAGGGAAATGAAGCTTTCTTT.

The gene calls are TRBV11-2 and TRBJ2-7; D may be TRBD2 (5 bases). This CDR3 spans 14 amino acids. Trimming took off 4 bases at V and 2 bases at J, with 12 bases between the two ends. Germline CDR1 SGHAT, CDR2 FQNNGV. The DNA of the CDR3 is TGTGCCAGCAGCTCGTGGTCGGGGACCTACGAGCAGTACTTC. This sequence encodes CASSSWSGTYEQYF.

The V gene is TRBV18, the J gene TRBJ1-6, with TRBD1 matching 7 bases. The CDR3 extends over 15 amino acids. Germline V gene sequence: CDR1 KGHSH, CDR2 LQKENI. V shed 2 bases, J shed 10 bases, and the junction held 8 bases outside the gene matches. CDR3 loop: CASSPVNRGQSPLHF. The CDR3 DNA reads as TGTGCCAGCTCACCAGTTAATAGGGGGCAGTCACCCCTCCACTTT.

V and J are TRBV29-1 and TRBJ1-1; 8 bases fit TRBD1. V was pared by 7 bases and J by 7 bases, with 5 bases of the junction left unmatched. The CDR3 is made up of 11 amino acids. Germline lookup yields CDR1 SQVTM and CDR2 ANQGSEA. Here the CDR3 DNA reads TGCAGCGCAGTAACAGGGGGTGAAGCTTTCTTT. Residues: CSAVTGGEAFF.

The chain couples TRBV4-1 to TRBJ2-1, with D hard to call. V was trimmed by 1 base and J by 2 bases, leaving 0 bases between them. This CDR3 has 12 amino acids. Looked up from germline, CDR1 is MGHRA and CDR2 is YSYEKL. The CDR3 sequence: CASSQAYNEQFF. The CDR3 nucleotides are TGCGCCAGCAGCCAAGCCTACAATGAGCAGTTCTTC.

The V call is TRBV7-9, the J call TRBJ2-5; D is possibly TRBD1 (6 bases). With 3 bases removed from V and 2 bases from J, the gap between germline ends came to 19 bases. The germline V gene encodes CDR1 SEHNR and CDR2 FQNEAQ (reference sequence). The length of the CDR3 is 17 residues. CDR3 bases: TGTGCCAGCAGCTTGCTACCGGGGACACCAGATCAAGAGACCCAGTACTTC. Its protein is CASSLLPGTPDQETQYF.

CDR3 coding DNA: TGTGCCAGCAGCCCCGGGGGAGCCTACGAGCAGTACTTC. It encodes CASSPGGAYEQYF. The chain uses TRBV4-2 and TRBJ2-7; TRBD2 is a possible D gene (6 bases). This CDR3 spans 13 amino acids. Germline V gives CDR1 LGHNA, CDR2 YNFKEQ. Trimming removed 4 bases at V and 2 bases at J, with 9 bases between.

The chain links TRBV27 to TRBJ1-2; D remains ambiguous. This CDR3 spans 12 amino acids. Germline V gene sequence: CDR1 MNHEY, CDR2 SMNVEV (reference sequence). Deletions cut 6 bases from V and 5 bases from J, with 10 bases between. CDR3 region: CASRETGYGYTF. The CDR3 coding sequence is TGTGCCAGCAGGGAAACGGGGTATGGCTACACCTTC.

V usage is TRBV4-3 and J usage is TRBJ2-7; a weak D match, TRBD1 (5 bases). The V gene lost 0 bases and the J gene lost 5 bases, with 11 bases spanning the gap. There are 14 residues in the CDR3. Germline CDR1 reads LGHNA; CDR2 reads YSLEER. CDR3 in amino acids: CASSQDGRVHEQYF. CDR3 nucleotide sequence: TGCGCCAGCAGCCAAGATGGCAGGGTCCACGAGCAGTACTTC.

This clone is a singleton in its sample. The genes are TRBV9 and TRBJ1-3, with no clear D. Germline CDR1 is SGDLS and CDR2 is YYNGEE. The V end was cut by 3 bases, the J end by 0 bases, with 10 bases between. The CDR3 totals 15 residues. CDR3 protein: CASSATASSGNTIYF. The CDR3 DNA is TGTGCCAGCAGCGCCACAGCGAGCTCTGGAAACACCATATATTTT.

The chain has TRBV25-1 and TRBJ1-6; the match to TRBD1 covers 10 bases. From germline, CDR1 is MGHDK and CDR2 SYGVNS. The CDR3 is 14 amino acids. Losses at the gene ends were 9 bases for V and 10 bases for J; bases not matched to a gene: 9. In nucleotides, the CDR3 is TGTGCCAGGGTTAGACAGGGGGCAAGATCACCCCTCCACTTT. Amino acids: CARVRQGARSPLHF.

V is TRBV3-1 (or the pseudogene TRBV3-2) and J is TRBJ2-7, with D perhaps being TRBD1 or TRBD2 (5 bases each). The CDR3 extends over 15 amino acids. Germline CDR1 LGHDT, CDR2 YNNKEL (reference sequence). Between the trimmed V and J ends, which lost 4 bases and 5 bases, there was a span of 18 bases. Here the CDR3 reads CASSPRTGPLDEQYF. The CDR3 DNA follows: TGTGCCAGCAGCCCGCGGACGGGACCTCTTGACGAGCAGTACTTC.

CDR3 sequence (DNA): TGTGCCACCAGTGATCCTGGACAGACCTATGGCTACACCTTC. Protein: CATSDPGQTYGYTF. The chain links TRBV24-1 to TRBJ1-2; D may be TRBD1 (6 bases). Germline V gene lookup returns CDR1 KGHDR and CDR2 SFDVKD. Trimming took off 3 bases at V and 4 bases at J, with 11 bases between the two ends. CDR3 length: 14 residues.